A single sample gave rise to the 2 T cell receptor beta chains below, sequenced in a study of T cells in Graves' hyperthyroidism and ophthalmopathy. What was amplified from RNA transcripts were TCR beta CDR3 regions. The TCR CDR3 first-round RT-PCR relied on the HTBI primer set. One entry per CDR3 protein results from TCRdb running MiXCR on the multiplex PCR reads. The table has 650,000 to 750,000 distinct CDR3 sequences, approximately 15% seen once. The specimen was blood. These receptors all come from a woman younger than 30 with Graves' hyperthyroidism.

This clonotype showed up many times. This chain uses TRBV4-1 with TRBJ1-1; no reliable D call. The CDR3 runs 14 residues. Germline values: CDR1 MGHRA, CDR2 YSYEKL. The germline V and J ends were trimmed by 3 bases and 1 base, with 9 bases remaining between them. The CDR3 DNA reads TGCGCCAGCAGCCAGCCAACAGCGAACACTGAAGCTTTCTTT. This sequence encodes CASSQPTANTEAFF.

This clonotype has ten or more counts. The rearrangement joins TRBV28 to TRBJ1-1; D possibly corresponds to TRBD1 (5 bases). CDR1 MDHEN and CDR2 SYDVKM come from the germline V gene. Trimming removed 5 bases from V and 4 bases from J, with 17 bases in between. CDR3 length: 15 residues. As DNA, the CDR3 is TGTGCCAGCAGTCCTTCACATGGGGGTTCCACTGAAGCTTTCTTT. Protein sequence: CASSPSHGGSTEAFF.